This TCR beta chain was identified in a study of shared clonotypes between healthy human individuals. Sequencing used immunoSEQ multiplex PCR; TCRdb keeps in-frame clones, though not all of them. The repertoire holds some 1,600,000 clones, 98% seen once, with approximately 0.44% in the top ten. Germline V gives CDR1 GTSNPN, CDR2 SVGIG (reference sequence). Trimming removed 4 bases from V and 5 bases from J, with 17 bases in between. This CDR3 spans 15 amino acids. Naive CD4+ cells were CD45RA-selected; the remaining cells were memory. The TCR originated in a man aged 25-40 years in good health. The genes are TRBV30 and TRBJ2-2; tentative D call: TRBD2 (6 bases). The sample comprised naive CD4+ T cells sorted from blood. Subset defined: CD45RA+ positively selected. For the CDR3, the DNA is TGTGCCTGGAACATGCTAGCGCTCGCTACCGGGGAGCTGTTTTTT. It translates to CAWNMLALATGELFF.